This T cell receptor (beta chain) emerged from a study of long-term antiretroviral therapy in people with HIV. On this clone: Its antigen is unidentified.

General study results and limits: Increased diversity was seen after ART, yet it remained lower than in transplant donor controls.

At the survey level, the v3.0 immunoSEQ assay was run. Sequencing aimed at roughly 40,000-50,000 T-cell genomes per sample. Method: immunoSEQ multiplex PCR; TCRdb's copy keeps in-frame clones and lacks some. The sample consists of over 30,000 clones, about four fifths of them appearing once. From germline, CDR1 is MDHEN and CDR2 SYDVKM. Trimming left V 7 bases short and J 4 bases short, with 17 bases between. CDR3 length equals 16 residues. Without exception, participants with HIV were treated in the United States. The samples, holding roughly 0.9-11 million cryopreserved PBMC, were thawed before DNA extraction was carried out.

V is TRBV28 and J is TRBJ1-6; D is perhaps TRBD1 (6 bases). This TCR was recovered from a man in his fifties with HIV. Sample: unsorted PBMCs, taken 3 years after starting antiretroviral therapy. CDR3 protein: CASTGGRGGYNSPLHF. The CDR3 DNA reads TGTGCCAGCACCGGCGGCAGGGGAGGATATAATTCACCCCTCCACTTT.